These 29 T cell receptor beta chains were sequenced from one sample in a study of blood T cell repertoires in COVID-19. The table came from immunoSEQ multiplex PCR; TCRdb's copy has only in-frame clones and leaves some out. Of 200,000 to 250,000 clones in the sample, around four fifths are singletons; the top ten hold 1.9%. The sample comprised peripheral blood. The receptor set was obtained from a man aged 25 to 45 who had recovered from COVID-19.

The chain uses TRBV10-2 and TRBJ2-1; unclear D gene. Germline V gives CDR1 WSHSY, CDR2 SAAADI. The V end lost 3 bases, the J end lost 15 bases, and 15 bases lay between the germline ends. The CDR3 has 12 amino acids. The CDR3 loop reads CASSDITPTGFF. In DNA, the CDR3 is TGCGCCAGCAGTGACATAACCCCAACCGGGTTCTTC.

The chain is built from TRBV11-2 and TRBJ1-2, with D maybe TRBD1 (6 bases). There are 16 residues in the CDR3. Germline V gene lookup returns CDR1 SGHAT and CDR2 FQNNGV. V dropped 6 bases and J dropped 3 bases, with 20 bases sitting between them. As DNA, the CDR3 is TGTGCCAGCAGACGCCCAGGGACACCTAGTGACTATGGCTACACCTTC. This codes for CASRRPGTPSDYGYTF.

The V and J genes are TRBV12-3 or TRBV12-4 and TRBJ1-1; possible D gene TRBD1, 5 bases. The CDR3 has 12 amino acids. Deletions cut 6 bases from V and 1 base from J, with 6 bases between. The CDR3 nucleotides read TGTGCCAGCAGAACAGGGAACACTGAAGCTTTCTTT. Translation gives CASRTGNTEAFF.

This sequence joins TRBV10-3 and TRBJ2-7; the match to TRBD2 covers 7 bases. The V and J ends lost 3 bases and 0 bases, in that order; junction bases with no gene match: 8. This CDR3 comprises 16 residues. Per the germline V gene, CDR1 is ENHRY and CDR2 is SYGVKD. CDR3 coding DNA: TGTGCCATCAGTGACCCAGCGGGGCCAGGCTCCTACGAGCAGTACTTC. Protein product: CAISDPAGPGSYEQYF.

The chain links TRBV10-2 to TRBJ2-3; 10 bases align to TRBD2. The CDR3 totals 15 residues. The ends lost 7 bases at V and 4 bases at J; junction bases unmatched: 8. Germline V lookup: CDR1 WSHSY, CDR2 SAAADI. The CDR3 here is CASTPGLASPDTQYF. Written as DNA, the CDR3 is TGCGCCAGCACCCCGGGACTAGCGTCCCCAGATACGCAGTATTTT.

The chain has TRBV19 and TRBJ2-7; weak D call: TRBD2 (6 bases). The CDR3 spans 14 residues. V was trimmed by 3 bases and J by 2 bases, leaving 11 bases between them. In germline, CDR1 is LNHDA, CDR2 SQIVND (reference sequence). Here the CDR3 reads CASSIQWGAYEQYV. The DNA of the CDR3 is TGTGCCAGTAGTATTCAATGGGGGGCCTACGAGCAGTACGTC.

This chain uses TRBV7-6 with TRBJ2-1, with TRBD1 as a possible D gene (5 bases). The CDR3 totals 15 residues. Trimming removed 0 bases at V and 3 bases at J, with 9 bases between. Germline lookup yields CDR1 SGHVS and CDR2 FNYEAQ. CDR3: CASSLAGLNYNEQFF. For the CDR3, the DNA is TGTGCCAGCAGCTTAGCGGGGCTAAACTACAATGAGCAGTTCTTC. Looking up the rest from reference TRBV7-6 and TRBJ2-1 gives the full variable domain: GAGVSQSPRYKVTKRGQDVALRCDPISGHVSLYWYRQALGQGPEFLTYFNYEAQQDKSGLPNDRFSAERPEGSISTLTIQRTEQRDSAMYRCASSLAGLNYNEQFFGPGTRLTVL.

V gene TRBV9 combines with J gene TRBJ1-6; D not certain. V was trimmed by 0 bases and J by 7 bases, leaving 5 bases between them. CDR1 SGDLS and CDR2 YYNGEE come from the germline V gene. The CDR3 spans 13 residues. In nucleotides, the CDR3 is TGTGCCAGCAGCGTAGGCGAGAATTCACCCCTCCACTTT. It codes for CASSVGENSPLHF.

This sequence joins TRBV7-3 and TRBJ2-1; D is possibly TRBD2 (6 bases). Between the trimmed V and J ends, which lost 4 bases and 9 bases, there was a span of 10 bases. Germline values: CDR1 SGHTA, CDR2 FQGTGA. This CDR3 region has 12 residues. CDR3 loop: CASSSQGLEQFF. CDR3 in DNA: TGTGCCAGCAGCTCTCAGGGACTTGAGCAGTTCTTC.

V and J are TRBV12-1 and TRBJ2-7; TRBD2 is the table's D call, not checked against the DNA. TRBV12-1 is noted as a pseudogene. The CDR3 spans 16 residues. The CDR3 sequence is CASSPSKSTTSYEQYF. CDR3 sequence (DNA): TGTGCCAGCAGCCCCTCAAAGAGTACTACGTCCTACGAGCAGTACTTC.

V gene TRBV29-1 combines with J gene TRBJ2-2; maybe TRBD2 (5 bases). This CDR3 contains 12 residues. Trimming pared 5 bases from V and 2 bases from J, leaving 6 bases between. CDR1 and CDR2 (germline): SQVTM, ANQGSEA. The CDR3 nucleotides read TGCAGCGTTTCGGGAAACACCGGGGAGCTGTTTTTT. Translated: CSVSGNTGELFF.

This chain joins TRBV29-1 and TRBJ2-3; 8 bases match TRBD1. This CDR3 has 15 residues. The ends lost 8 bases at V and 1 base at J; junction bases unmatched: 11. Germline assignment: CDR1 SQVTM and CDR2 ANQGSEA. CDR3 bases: TGCAGCCTCACCGGTCCAGGGGGCGGCACAGATACGCAGTATTTT. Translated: CSLTGPGGGTDTQYF.

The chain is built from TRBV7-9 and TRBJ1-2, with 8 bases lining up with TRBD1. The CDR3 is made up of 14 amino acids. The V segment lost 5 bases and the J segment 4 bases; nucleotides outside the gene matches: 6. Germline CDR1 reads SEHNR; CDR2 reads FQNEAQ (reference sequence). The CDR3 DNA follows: TGTGCCAGCAGCGTATACAGGGGGACCTATGGCTACACCTTC. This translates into CASSVYRGTYGYTF.

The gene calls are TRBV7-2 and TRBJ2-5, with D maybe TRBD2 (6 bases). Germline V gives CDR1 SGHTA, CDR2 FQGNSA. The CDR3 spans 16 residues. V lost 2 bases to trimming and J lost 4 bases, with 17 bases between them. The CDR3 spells CASSLSSPGGTETQYF. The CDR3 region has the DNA TGTGCCAGCAGCTTAAGTTCGCCCGGGGGTACAGAGACCCAGTACTTC.

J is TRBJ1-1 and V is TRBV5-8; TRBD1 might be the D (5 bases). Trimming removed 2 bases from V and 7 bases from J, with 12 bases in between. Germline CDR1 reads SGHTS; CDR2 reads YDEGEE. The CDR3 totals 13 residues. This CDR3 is CASSFGQYYEAFF. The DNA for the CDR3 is TGTGCCAGCAGCTTTGGACAATATTATGAAGCTTTCTTT.

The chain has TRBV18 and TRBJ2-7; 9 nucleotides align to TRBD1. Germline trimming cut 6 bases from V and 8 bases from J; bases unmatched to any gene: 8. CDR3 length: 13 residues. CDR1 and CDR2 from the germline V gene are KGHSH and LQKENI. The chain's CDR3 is CASSRGQGFKQYV. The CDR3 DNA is TGTGCCAGCTCTCGTGGACAGGGGTTCAAGCAGTACGTC.

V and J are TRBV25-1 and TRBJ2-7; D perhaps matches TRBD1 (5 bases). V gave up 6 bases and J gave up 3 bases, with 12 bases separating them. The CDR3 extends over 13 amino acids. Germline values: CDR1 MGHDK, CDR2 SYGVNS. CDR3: CASSPVGVYEQYV. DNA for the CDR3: TGTGCCAGCAGCCCGGTAGGGGTCTACGAGCAGTACGTC.

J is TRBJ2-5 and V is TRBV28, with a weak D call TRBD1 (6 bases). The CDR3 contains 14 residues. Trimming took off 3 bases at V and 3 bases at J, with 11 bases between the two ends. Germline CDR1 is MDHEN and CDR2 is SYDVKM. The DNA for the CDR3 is TGTGCCAGCAGTTTTAGGGCAGGGGAAGAGACCCAGTACTTC. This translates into CASSFRAGEETQYF. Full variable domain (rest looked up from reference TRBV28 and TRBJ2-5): DVKVTQSSRYLVKRTGEKVFLECVQDMDHENMFWYRQDPGLGLRLIYFSYDVKMKEKGDIPEGYSVSREKKERFSLILESASTNQTSMYLCASSFRAGEETQYFGPGTRLLVL.

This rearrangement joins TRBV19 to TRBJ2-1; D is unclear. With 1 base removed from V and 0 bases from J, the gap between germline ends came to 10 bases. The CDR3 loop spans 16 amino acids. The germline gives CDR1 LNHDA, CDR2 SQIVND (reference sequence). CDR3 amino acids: CASSIGGLSSYNEQFF. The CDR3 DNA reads TGTGCCAGTAGTATAGGCGGTCTGAGCTCCTACAATGAGCAGTTCTTC.

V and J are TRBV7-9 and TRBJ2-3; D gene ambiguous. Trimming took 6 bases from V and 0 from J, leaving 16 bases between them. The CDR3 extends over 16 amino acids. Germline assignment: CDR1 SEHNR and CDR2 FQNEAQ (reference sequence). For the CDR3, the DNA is TGTGCCAGCAGTTCCCTCGGGTGGGTTAGCACAGATACGCAGTATTTT. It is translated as CASSSLGWVSTDTQYF.

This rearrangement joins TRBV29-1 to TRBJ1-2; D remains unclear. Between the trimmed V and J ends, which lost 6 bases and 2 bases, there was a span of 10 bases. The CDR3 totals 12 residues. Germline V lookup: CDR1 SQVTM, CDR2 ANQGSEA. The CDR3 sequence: CSVKAGNYGYTF. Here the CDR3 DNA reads TGCAGCGTCAAGGCAGGAAACTATGGCTACACCTTC. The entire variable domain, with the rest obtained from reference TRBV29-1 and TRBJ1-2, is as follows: SAVISQKPSRDICQRGTSLTIQCQVDSQVTMMFWYRQQPGQSLTLIATANQGSEATYESGFVIDKFPISRPNLTFSTLTVSNMSPEDSSIYLCSVKAGNYGYTFGSGTRLTVV.

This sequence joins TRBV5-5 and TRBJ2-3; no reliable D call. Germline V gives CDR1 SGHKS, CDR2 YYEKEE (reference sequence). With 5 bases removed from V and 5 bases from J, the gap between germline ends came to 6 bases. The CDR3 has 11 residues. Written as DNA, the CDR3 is TGTGCCAGCAGACAGCAAGATACGCAGTATTTT. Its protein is CASRQQDTQYF.

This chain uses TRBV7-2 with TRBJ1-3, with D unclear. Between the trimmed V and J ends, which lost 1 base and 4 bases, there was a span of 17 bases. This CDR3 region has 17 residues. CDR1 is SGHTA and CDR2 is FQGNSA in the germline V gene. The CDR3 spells CASSLVLTPFPGNTIYF. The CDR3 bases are TGTGCCAGCAGCTTAGTTCTAACGCCGTTTCCCGGAAACACCATATATTTT.

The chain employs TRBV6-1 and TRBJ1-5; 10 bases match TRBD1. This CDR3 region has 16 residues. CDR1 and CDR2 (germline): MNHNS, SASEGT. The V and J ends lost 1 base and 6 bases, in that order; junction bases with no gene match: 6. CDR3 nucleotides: TGTGCCAGCAGTGAAGTGGGGGACAGGGGTACTCAGCCCCAGCATTTT. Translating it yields CASSEVGDRGTQPQHF.

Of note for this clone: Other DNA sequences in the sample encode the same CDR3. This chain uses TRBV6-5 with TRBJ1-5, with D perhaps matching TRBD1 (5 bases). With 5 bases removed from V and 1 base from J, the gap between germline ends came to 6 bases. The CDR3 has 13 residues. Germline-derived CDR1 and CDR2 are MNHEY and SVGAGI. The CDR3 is CASSRQSNQPQHF. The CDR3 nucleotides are TGTGCCAGCAGTAGACAGAGCAATCAGCCCCAGCATTTT.

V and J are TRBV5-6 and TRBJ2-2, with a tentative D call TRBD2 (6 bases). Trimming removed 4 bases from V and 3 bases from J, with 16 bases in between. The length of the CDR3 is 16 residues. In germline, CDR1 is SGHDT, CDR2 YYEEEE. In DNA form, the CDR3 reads TGTGCCAGCAGCCAAAGCGTCGGGGGTTACACCGGGGAGCTGTTTTTT. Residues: CASSQSVGGYTGELFF.

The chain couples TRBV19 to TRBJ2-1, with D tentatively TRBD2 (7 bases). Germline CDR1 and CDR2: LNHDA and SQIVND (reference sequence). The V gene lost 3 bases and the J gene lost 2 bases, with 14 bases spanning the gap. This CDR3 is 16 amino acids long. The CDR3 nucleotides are TGTGCCAGTAGTATTGGGGGGGGGCGTACCTACAATGAGCAGTTCTTC. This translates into CASSIGGGRTYNEQFF.

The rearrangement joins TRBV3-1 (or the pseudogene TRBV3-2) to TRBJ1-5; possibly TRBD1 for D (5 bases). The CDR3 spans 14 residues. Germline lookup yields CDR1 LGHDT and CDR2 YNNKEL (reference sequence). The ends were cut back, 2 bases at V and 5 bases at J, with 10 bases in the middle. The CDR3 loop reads CASSQQLGDQPQHF. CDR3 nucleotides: TGTGCCAGCAGCCAACAGTTAGGGGATCAGCCCCAGCATTTT.

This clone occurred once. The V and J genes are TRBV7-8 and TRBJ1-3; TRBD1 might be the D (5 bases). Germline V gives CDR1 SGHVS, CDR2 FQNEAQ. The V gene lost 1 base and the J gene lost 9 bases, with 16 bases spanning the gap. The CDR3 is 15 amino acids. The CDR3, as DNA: TGTGCCAGCAGCTTAGTATATACCGGACAAGGCACCATATATTTT. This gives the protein CASSLVYTGQGTIYF.